This T cell receptor (beta chain) was captured by sequencing in a study of T cell repertoires in aging, cancer and after chemotherapy. Overall study findings and caveats: Across the chemotherapy interval, each cancer cohort showed higher median generation probability, suggesting thymic rebound. In healthy donors, age-related TCR diversity loss mainly reflected lost richness. Compared with age-matched healthy donors, untreated hematological or solid cancer patients showed higher blood TCR clonality.

This clonotype was detected only a few times. Its antigen is as yet unknown. Germline V gene lookup returns CDR1 MNHEY and CDR2 SVGAGI. The CDR3 sequence is 14 residues long. V dropped 6 bases and J dropped 0 bases, with 12 bases sitting between them. A mixed TRB-A/B primer pool amplified rearranged TRB by multiplex touch-down PCR. TCRdb re-analysed the multiplex PCR reads in MiXCR, keeping a single row per CDR3 protein. The table has roughly 10,000 distinct CDR3 sequences, around 40% seen once. The template was genomic DNA from peripheral blood, not RNA. The source material was blood. This TCR derives from a human donor in good health. The genes are TRBV6-5 and TRBJ2-7; D might be TRBD2 (5 bases). CDR3: CASSPGIPSYEQYF. CDR3 sequence (DNA): TGTGCCAGCAGCCCCGGGATTCCCTCCTACGAGCAGTACTTC.